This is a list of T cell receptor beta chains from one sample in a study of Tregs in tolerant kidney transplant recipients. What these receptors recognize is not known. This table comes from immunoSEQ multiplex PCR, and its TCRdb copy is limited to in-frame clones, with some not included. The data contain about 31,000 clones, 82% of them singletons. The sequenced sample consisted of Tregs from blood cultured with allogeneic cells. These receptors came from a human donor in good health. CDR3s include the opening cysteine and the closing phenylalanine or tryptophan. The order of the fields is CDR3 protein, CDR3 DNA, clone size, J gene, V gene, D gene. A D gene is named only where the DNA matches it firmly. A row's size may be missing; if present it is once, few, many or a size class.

CASSPDRYEQYF	TGTGCCAGCAGTCCCGACAGATACGAGCAGTACTTC	once	TRBJ2-7	TRBV6-7	-
CASSQGNPGTQETQYF	TGCGCCAGCAGCCAAGGAAATCCCGGAACCCAAGAGACCCAGTACTTC	once	TRBJ2-5	TRBV4-1	-
CASSLRLARYEQYF	TGTGCCAGCAGTTTAAGGCTAGCGAGATACGAGCAGTACTTC	-	TRBJ2-7	TRBV27	-
CASSIVGSYEQYF	TGTGCCAGTAGTATAGTGGGCAGCTACGAGCAGTACTTC	-	TRBJ2-7	TRBV19	-
CAISGLGDEQYF	TGTGCCATCAGTGGCCTGGGAGACGAGCAGTACTTC	-	TRBJ2-7	TRBV10-3	-
CASSDDTDTQYF	TGTGCCAGCAGTGACGACACAGATACGCAGTATTTT	-	TRBJ2-3	TRBV2	-
CASSPRGRGDEKLFF	TGCGCCAGCAGCCCCCGAGGACGGGGGGATGAAAAACTGTTTTTT	-	TRBJ1-4	TRBV4-1	-
CASSQDRLAGLTDTQYF	TGCGCCAGCAGCCAAGACCGACTAGCGGGCCTCACAGATACGCAGTATTTT	-	TRBJ2-3	TRBV4-3	TRBD2
CATRGQGAAGANVLTF	TGTGCCACAAGAGGACAGGGGGCGGCTGGGGCCAACGTCCTGACTTTC	-	TRBJ2-6	TRBV19	TRBD1
CASSSTQGLAGYNEQFF	TGTGCCAGCAGCTCGACCCAAGGACTAGCGGGGTACAATGAGCAGTTCTTC	-	TRBJ2-1	TRBV9	TRBD2
CASRGRGRDTQYF	TGTGCCAGCAGGGGGCGCGGGCGCGATACGCAGTATTTT	few	TRBJ2-3	TRBV27	-
CASSKWPGVPLPSNYEQYF	TGTGCCAGCAGCAAGTGGCCGGGGGTGCCGCTTCCTTCAAACTACGAGCAGTACTTC	-	TRBJ2-7	TRBV21-1	-
CASNRGGNNEQFF	TGTGCCAGTAATCGCGGCGGGAACAATGAGCAGTTCTTC	-	TRBJ2-1	TRBV19	-
CASTGQSSYGYTF	TGTGCCAGCACCGGACAGTCGTCCTATGGCTACACCTTC	few	TRBJ1-2	TRBV6-1	-
CASSLSSNQPQHF	TGTGCCAGCAGCTTATCCAGCAATCAGCCCCAGCATTTT	-	TRBJ1-5	TRBV11-3	-
CASSLEGLGSYEQYF	TGTGCCAGCAGCTTAGAAGGTTTGGGCTCCTACGAGCAGTACTTC	-	TRBJ2-7	TRBV11-2	-
CATSRDRGTRGTEAFF	TGTGCCACCAGCAGGGACAGGGGAACCCGGGGGACTGAAGCTTTCTTT	-	TRBJ1-1	TRBV15	TRBD1
CASRVGLNTGELFF	TGTGCCAGCAGAGTAGGACTTAACACCGGGGAGCTGTTTTTT	-	TRBJ2-2	TRBV6-1	-
CASSSQTRYEQYF	TGTGCCAGCAGCTCACAAACTAGGTACGAGCAGTACTTC	-	TRBJ2-7	TRBV7-2	-
CASSKGGPRGWGSYNSPLHF	TGTGCCAGCAGCAAAGGGGGCCCCCGCGGCTGGGGCTCCTATAATTCACCCCTCCACTTT	once	TRBJ1-6	TRBV21-1	-
CASSYFVNRNQPQHF	TGTGCCAGCAGTTACTTTGTAAATCGCAATCAGCCCCAGCATTTT	-	TRBJ1-5	TRBV6-5	-
CASSPTLGGNTEAFF	TGCGCCAGCAGCCCGACGCTAGGCGGGAACACTGAAGCTTTCTTT	-	TRBJ1-1	TRBV5-1	-
CASSYSSGSGANVLTF	TGTGCCAGCAGTTACTCGTCAGGGTCTGGGGCCAACGTCCTGACTTTC	-	TRBJ2-6	TRBV6-5	-
CASMIGGATAGELFF	TGCGCCAGCATGATCGGGGGAGCCACCGCCGGGGAGCTGTTTTTT	-	TRBJ2-2	TRBV5-1	-
CTSSFGQGGNEQFF	TGCACCAGCAGCTTCGGACAGGGCGGGAATGAGCAGTTCTTC	-	TRBJ2-1	TRBV5-1	TRBD1
CASSLVGSATGELFF	TGTGCCAGCAGCTTGGTAGGTTCAGCCACCGGGGAGCTGTTTTTT	-	TRBJ2-2	TRBV5-6	-
CASSLAGAVEQYF	TGTGCCAGCAGCTTAGCGGGAGCGGTCGAGCAGTACTTC	-	TRBJ2-7	TRBV7-9	-
CASSAEDSKQFF	TGCGCCAGCAGCGCCGAGGACAGTAAGCAGTTCTTC	-	TRBJ2-1	TRBV5-1	-
CASSFGGMNTEAFF	TGCGCCAGCAGCTTTGGGGGGATGAACACTGAAGCTTTCTTT	-	TRBJ1-1	TRBV5-1	-
CASRPLAATEAFF	TGTGCCAGTAGGCCCCTGGCAGCAACTGAAGCTTTCTTT	-	TRBJ1-1	TRBV19	-
CAWTTMGEQFF	TGTGCCTGGACCACTATGGGTGAGCAGTTCTTC	-	TRBJ2-1	TRBV30	-
CASSPIRQSYEQYF	TGCGCCAGCAGCCCAATCCGGCAGAGCTACGAGCAGTACTTC	-	TRBJ2-7	TRBV23-1	-
CASSPLSTDTQYF	TGTGCCAGCTCACCGCTCTCCACAGATACGCAGTATTTT	-	TRBJ2-3	TRBV18	-
CASNIGGGREKLFF	TGTGCCAGCAACATAGGGGGCGGACGCGAAAAACTGTTTTTT	-	TRBJ1-4	TRBV28	TRBD1
CASSVLAGGRNTQYF	TGTGCCAGTAGTGTACTAGCGGGGGGGCGAAATACGCAGTATTTT	-	TRBJ2-3	TRBV19	TRBD2
CAWSVFWTGEAGELFF	TGTGCCTGGAGTGTATTTTGGACAGGGGAAGCCGGGGAGCTGTTTTTT	-	TRBJ2-2	TRBV30	TRBD1
CASSKSTSGNRETQYF	TGTGCCAGCAGCAAATCGACTAGCGGGAATCGAGAGACCCAGTACTTC	-	TRBJ2-5	TRBV18	TRBD2
CASSLGPNTDTQYF	TGTGCCAGCAGCCTCGGACCCAACACAGATACGCAGTATTTT	-	TRBJ2-3	TRBV9	-
CASARQGSTDTQYF	TGCGCCAGCGCTAGACAGGGGAGCACAGATACGCAGTATTTT	-	TRBJ2-3	TRBV5-1	TRBD1
CASSFGRPSGANVLTF	TGTGCCAGCAGTTTTGGACGGCCCTCTGGGGCCAACGTCCTGACTTTC	-	TRBJ2-6	TRBV6-5	-
CASRRGQGNQETQYF	TGCGCCAGCAGGCGGGGACAGGGGAACCAAGAGACCCAGTACTTC	-	TRBJ2-5	TRBV5-1	TRBD1
CASTVPGQGEGANAEAFF	TGTGCCAGCACCGTCCCGGGACAGGGAGAGGGGGCGAACGCTGAAGCTTTCTTT	-	TRBJ1-1	TRBV27	TRBD1
CASTWALNTEAFF	TGTGCCAGCACCTGGGCACTGAACACTGAAGCTTTCTTT	medium-sized	TRBJ1-1	TRBV7-2	-
CASSDSGGGTKYSTEAFF	TGTGCCAGCAGTGATAGTGGAGGGGGCACAAAGTATAGCACTGAAGCTTTCTTT	-	TRBJ1-1	TRBV2	TRBD1
CASRQNGGVQVRSYEQYF	TGTGCCAGCAGGCAAAATGGAGGGGTACAAGTCCGGTCCTACGAGCAGTACTTC	-	TRBJ2-7	TRBV5-6	-
CASKWVQDFGELFF	TGTGCCAGCAAATGGGTACAAGACTTCGGGGAGCTGTTTTTT	-	TRBJ2-2	TRBV6-5	-
CASIRHRASNSPLHF	TGTGCCAGCATTCGGCACAGGGCGAGTAATTCACCCCTCCACTTT	-	TRBJ1-6	TRBV2	-
CARSVVGAGGGVHNEQFF	TGTGCCCGCAGCGTAGTGGGAGCGGGAGGGGGGGTACACAATGAGCAGTTCTTC	-	TRBJ2-1	TRBV9	TRBD2
CASSSMRLAGYNEQFF	TGTGCCAGCAGCTCCATGAGGCTAGCGGGCTACAATGAGCAGTTCTTC	-	TRBJ2-1	TRBV7-9	TRBD2
CVTRRKLNNEQFF	TGTGTCACCAGGCGGAAATTGAACAATGAGCAGTTCTTC	-	TRBJ2-1	TRBV28	-
CATSRVIGANVLTF	TGTGCCACCAGCAGGGTAATTGGGGCCAACGTCCTGACTTTC	-	TRBJ2-6	TRBV15	-